This TCR beta chain was found in a study of brain T cells in children with intractable seizures. Whole-study findings and limits: HCMV serostatus was not known, and viral specificity came from CDR3 similarity only. Pre-surgery blood may have been undersampled, hiding some clones.

Comment on this clone: The antigen is undetermined.

Only cases whose brain tissue showed the highest T cell transcript signatures were sequenced. Assay used: immunoSEQ multiplex PCR; TCRdb lists only in-frame clones, some missing. Of around 38,000 clones listed, about 93% are singletons. With 0 bases clipped from V and 2 bases from J, the junction kept 0 bases outside the gene matches. CDR1 and CDR2 (germline): SGHNT, YYREEE (reference sequence). CDR3 length: 16 amino acids. V gene TRBV5-4 combines with J gene TRBJ2-5, with 14 positions matching TRBD2. This sequence originates from a girl under 10 years old with tuberous sclerosis and intractable seizures. This sample comprised peripheral blood, obtained at surgery. DNA for the CDR3: TGTGCCAGCAGCTTGGGGACTAGCGGGGGGCAAGAGACCCAGTACTTC. This codes for CASSLGTSGGQETQYF.